Presented here are 22 T cell receptor beta chains from one specimen sequenced in a study of beta chain features in type 1 diabetes. The sequenced template was cDNA made from the entire isolated RNA. Measured with immunoSEQ multiplex PCR; TCRdb has only the in-frame clones, and not every one. The sample holds some 270,000 clones, roughly 13% seen once. The sequenced material came from naive CD4+ T cells from blood. These TCRs come from a woman between 35 and 50 years old in good health.

This clone was observed a handful of times. The rearrangement uses TRBV6-5 and TRBJ1-5; 7 bases match TRBD1. CDR3 length: 16 residues. Per germline, CDR1 MNHEY and CDR2 SVGAGI. The V and J ends lost 0 bases and 5 bases, in that order; junction bases with no gene match: 7. This CDR3 is CASSYSSPGGYQPQHF. For the CDR3, the DNA is TGTGCCAGCAGTTACTCTAGCCCAGGGGGATATCAGCCCCAGCATTTT.

This clone came up a few times. V usage is TRBV14 and J usage is TRBJ2-1; TRBD1 matches 8 bases. Germline V gene lookup returns CDR1 SGHDN and CDR2 FVKESK. The J segment lost 9 bases and the V segment lost 6 bases, leaving 1 base of the junction unmatched. This CDR3 spans 11 amino acids. CDR3 in amino acids: CASSTGGEQFF. The CDR3 region has the DNA TGTGCCAGCAGTACAGGGGGTGAGCAGTTCTTC.

This rearrangement joins TRBV7-2 to TRBJ1-1, with a weak D call TRBD1 (5 bases). Between the trimmed V and J ends, which lost 5 bases and 0 bases, there was a span of 13 bases. This CDR3 is built from 15 residues. Per germline, CDR1 SGHTA and CDR2 FQGNSA. DNA for the CDR3: TGTGCCAGCAGCCTACCAGGGAGGGTGAACACTGAAGCTTTCTTT. Translating gives CASSLPGRVNTEAFF.

V gene TRBV6-4 combines with J gene TRBJ1-1; 10 bases match TRBD1. This CDR3 comprises 15 residues. The ends lost 6 bases at V and 5 bases at J; junction bases unmatched: 9. Germline V gene sequence: CDR1 MRHNA, CDR2 SNTAGT. In nucleotides, the CDR3 is TGTGCCAGCAGACCCCGGACAGGGGGTTTGACTGAAGCTTTCTTT. Protein product: CASRPRTGGLTEAFF.

This clone came up many times. V is TRBV29-1 and J is TRBJ1-4; 7 positions match TRBD1. This CDR3 comprises 13 residues. V was clipped by 7 bases and J by 8 bases; unmatched bases: 10. Germline CDR1 is SQVTM and CDR2 is ANQGSEA. The chain's CDR3 is CSASSGGREKLFF. CDR3 DNA sequence: TGCAGCGCATCATCAGGGGGACGGGAAAAACTGTTTTTT.

The rearrangement links TRBV7-9 to TRBJ1-1, with unresolved D. The germline V and J ends were trimmed by 5 bases and 1 base, with 11 bases remaining between them. The V gene's germline CDR1 is SEHNR and CDR2 FQNEAQ (reference sequence). The CDR3 contains 14 residues. The CDR3 loop is CASSPRYQNTEAFF. In nucleotides, the CDR3 is TGTGCCAGCAGCCCGAGGTACCAGAACACTGAAGCTTTCTTT.

The chain couples TRBV6-5 to TRBJ2-3; TRBD2 might be the D (6 bases). The CDR3 is 14 amino acids. Trimming removed 4 bases at V and 3 bases at J, with 11 bases between. CDR1 is MNHEY, CDR2 SVGAGI, per germline. The CDR3 nucleotides read TGTGCCAGCAGTTTAGCGGCTCCGACAGATACGCAGTATTTT. The encoded protein is CASSLAAPTDTQYF.

This clone has a handful of counts. The chain couples TRBV18 to TRBJ2-1; maybe TRBD2 (6 bases). In germline, CDR1 is KGHSH, CDR2 LQKENI. Trimming cost V 3 bases and J 2 bases, with 11 bases left between them. CDR3 size: 15 residues. The CDR3 DNA follows: TGTGCCAGCTCACCGACCTGGGGGGCCTACAATGAGCAGTTCTTC. This sequence encodes CASSPTWGAYNEQFF.

This clone has just a few counts. The chain combines TRBV7-2 with TRBJ2-5; the D gene is possibly TRBD1 (6 bases). V was trimmed by 6 bases and J by 4 bases, leaving 12 bases between them. This CDR3 is 13 amino acids long. The V gene's germline CDR1 is SGHTA and CDR2 FQGNSA. The CDR3: CASRQSRGETQYF. The CDR3 DNA follows: TGTGCCAGCAGACAAAGCAGGGGAGAGACCCAGTACTTC.

This clone has a handful of counts. V is TRBV14 and J is TRBJ2-5, with a possible D match to TRBD2 (6 bases). Germline CDR1 reads SGHDN; CDR2 reads FVKESK. The V gene lost 6 bases and the J gene lost 1 base, with 15 bases spanning the gap. The CDR3 extends over 15 amino acids. The DNA for the CDR3 is TGTGCCAGCAGACCTCTGGGGGGTACCCAAGAGACCCAGTACTTC. It specifies CASRPLGGTQETQYF.

The chain has TRBV28 and TRBJ2-7; TRBD2 agrees at 8 bases. The ends lost 7 bases at V and 4 bases at J; junction bases unmatched: 9. The CDR3 has 14 residues. CDR1 and CDR2 from the germline V gene are MDHEN and SYDVKM. CDR3 residues: CASTVGGGIYEQYF. The CDR3 DNA reads as TGTGCCAGCACTGTGGGCGGGGGGATTTACGAGCAGTACTTC. The whole variable domain, remainder taken from reference TRBV28 and TRBJ2-7, is DVKVTQSSRYLVKRTGEKVFLECVQDMDHENMFWYRQDPGLGLRLIYFSYDVKMKEKGDIPEGYSVSREKKERFSLILESASTNQTSMYLCASTVGGGIYEQYFGPGTRLTVT.

The gene calls are TRBV4-3 and TRBJ1-2; unclear D gene. V was trimmed by 4 bases and J by 8 bases, leaving 14 bases between them. The CDR3 contains 13 residues. Germline-derived CDR1 and CDR2 are LGHNA and YSLEER. CDR3 amino acids: CASSLRVGRGYTF. The CDR3 DNA follows: TGCGCCAGCAGCCTCCGGGTCGGGAGGGGCTACACCTTC.

This clone has just a few counts. V is TRBV18 and J is TRBJ2-7; 8 nucleotides match TRBD2. The V gene end was trimmed by 2 bases and the J gene end by 1 base; junction bases not matched to a gene: 4. CDR1 and CDR2 from the germline V gene are KGHSH and LQKENI. The CDR3 totals 15 residues. In DNA, the CDR3 is TGTGCCAGCTCACCAGTGTCTAGCGGGTCCTACGAGCAGTACTTC. Protein: CASSPVSSGSYEQYF.

In its sample, this clone was seen a few times. The rearrangement joins TRBV4-1 to TRBJ2-2; no clear D gene. CDR1 is MGHRA and CDR2 is YSYEKL in the germline V gene. Trimming removed 3 bases from V and 5 bases from J, with 10 bases in between. The CDR3 spans 14 residues. This CDR3 is CASSHPRSTGELFF. The CDR3 DNA is TGCGCCAGCAGCCACCCTAGAAGTACCGGGGAGCTGTTTTTT.

This clone was detected a few times. The V and J genes are TRBV19 and TRBJ1-1, with 9 nucleotides matching TRBD1. The ends lost 5 bases at V and 5 bases at J; junction bases unmatched: 9. CDR3 length equals 15 residues. Germline CDR1 and CDR2: LNHDA and SQIVND (reference sequence). The CDR3 sequence is CASSPRGTGRTEAFF. The CDR3 nucleotides are TGTGCCAGTAGTCCGCGCGGGACAGGGAGAACTGAAGCTTTCTTT.

This sequence joins TRBV25-1 and TRBJ2-3, with D possibly TRBD1 on 5 matching bases. The V end was cut by 0 bases, the J end by 0 bases, with 7 bases between. This CDR3 has 15 residues. In germline, CDR1 is MGHDK, CDR2 SYGVNS. The CDR3, as DNA: TGTGCCAGCAGTGAATACAGGGCTAGCACAGATACGCAGTATTTT. This codes for CASSEYRASTDTQYF.

This chain uses TRBV7-9 with TRBJ2-1, with 8 bases matching TRBD2. The CDR3 runs to 17 residues. Germline trimming cut 9 bases from V and 4 bases from J; bases unmatched to any gene: 17. CDR1 is SEHNR, CDR2 FQNEAQ, per germline (reference sequence). The CDR3 DNA reads as TGTGCCAGTTGGGGAAGCGGGGGAGAGCTGTCTTACAATGAGCAGTTCTTC. Its translation is CASWGSGGELSYNEQFF.

This clone was detected a few times. The J gene is TRBJ1-1, the V gene TRBV27; 10 nucleotides line up with TRBD1. The CDR3 spans 13 residues. Losses at the gene ends were 8 bases for V and 3 bases for J; bases not matched to a gene: 3. Looked up from germline, CDR1 is MNHEY and CDR2 is SMNVEV (reference sequence). The CDR3 here is CASGDRGYTEAFF. The CDR3 nucleotides are TGTGCCAGCGGGGACAGGGGCTACACTGAAGCTTTCTTT.

This clone appeared a few times. V gene TRBV28 combines with J gene TRBJ2-1, with TRBD2 identical over 8 bases. Trimming took 3 bases from V and 13 from J; bases not matched to a gene: 5. Per germline, CDR1 MDHEN and CDR2 SYDVKM. CDR3 size: 12 residues. The DNA of the CDR3 is TGTGCCAGCAGTTTGGCCGGGGGGGGCCAGTTCTTC. Encoded protein: CASSLAGGGQFF.

V is TRBV5-1 and J is TRBJ2-5; D might be TRBD2 (6 bases). V lost 2 bases to trimming and J lost 4 bases, with 18 bases between them. This CDR3 region has 16 residues. In germline, CDR1 is SGHRS, CDR2 YFSETQ. The CDR3 DNA reads TGCGCCAGCAGCTTTGGAACTAGCCGGACCGTAGAGACCCAGTACTTC. Protein product: CASSFGTSRTVETQYF.

V usage is TRBV6-5 and J usage is TRBJ2-7; 8 nucleotides line up with TRBD1. The CDR3 covers 16 residues. The germline V gene has CDR1 MNHEY and CDR2 SVGAGI. V gave up 6 bases and J gave up 3 bases; unmatched junction bases: 13. The CDR3 coding sequence is TGTGCCAGCAGGTACACCACAGGGGGTACCGTCTACGAGCAGTACTTC. Protein sequence: CASRYTTGGTVYEQYF.

This clone was seen only a few times. The CDR3 sequence: CASGRTGVGEQYF. The CDR3 DNA is TGTGCCAGCGGCAGGACAGGAGTAGGCGAGCAGTACTTC. The gene calls are TRBV5-4 and TRBJ2-7, with TRBD1 identical over 7 bases. V lost 7 bases to trimming and J lost 6 bases; unmatched junction nucleotides: 10. The CDR3 extends over 13 amino acids. The V gene's germline CDR1 is SGHNT and CDR2 YYREEE (reference sequence).